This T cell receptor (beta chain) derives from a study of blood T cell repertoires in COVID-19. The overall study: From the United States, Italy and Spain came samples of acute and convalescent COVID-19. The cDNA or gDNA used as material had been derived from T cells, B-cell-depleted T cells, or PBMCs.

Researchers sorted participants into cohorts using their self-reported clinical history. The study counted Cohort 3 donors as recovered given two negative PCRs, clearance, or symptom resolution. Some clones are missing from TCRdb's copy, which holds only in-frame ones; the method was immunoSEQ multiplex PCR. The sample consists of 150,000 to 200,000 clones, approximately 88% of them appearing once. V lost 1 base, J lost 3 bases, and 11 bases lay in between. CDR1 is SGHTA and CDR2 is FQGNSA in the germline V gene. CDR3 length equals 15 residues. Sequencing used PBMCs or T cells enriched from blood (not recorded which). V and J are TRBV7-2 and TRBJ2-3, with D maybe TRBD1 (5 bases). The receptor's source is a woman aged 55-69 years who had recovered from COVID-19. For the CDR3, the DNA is TGTGCCAGCAGCTTAGTTGGCAGGGTAACAGATACGCAGTATTTT. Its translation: CASSLVGRVTDTQYF. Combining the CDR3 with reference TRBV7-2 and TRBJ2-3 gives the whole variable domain GAGVSQSPSNKVTEKGKDVELRCDPISGHTALYWYRQSLGQGLEFLIYFQGNSAPDKSGLPSDRFSAERTGGSVSTLTIQRTQQEDSAVYLCASSLVGRVTDTQYFGPGTRLTVL.